The 4 T cell receptor beta chains in this list originate from one sample, sequenced in a study of cytomegalovirus exposure and HLA in healthy donors. Primers: 60 Vbeta forward and 13 Jbeta reverse. Clones were read by immunoSEQ multiplex PCR, and TCRdb kept only the in-frame ones, dropping some. The data contain about 190,000 clones, about 83% of them singletons. The sequenced material came from PBMCs. The receptors derive from a woman aged 25 to 39 in good health and CMV-seropositive.

The gene calls are TRBV9 and TRBJ2-7; D perhaps matches TRBD2 (5 bases). Germline CDR1 SGDLS, CDR2 YYNGEE. V gave up 0 bases and J gave up 6 bases, with 16 bases separating them. The CDR3 runs to 15 residues. The CDR3 loop reads CASSVDGGLNGEQYF. CDR3 nucleotides: TGTGCCAGCAGCGTAGATGGCGGGCTGAATGGCGAGCAGTACTTC.

The chain uses TRBV6-6 and TRBJ2-2; TRBD1 aligns across 9 bases. The CDR3 is made up of 14 amino acids. J was trimmed by 6 bases and V by 5 bases; bases with no gene match: 4. From germline, CDR1 is MNHNY and CDR2 SVGAGI (reference sequence). The CDR3 DNA sequence: TGTGCCAGCAGTACCACAGGGGGCGCCGGGGAGCTGTTTTTT. The encoded protein is CASSTTGGAGELFF.

The rearrangement uses TRBV27 and TRBJ1-5; D gene ambiguous. This CDR3 spans 15 amino acids. The V and J ends lost 6 bases and 3 bases respectively, with 15 bases between them. CDR1 MNHEY and CDR2 SMNVEV come from the germline V gene (reference sequence). The CDR3 bases are TGTGCCAGCAGCCTTTGGGCCCAAGCCAATCAGCCCCAGCATTTT. Its protein is CASSLWAQANQPQHF.

This clone was counted between two and nine times. The rearrangement links TRBV7-3 to TRBJ1-3, with 7 bases aligning to TRBD1. Trimming cost V 4 bases and J 6 bases; bases outside gene matches: 6. This CDR3 region has 14 residues. The germline CDR1 and CDR2 sequences are SGHTA and FQGTGA. The CDR3 loop is CASSSTGEENTIYF. The CDR3 coding sequence is TGTGCCAGCAGCTCAACAGGGGAAGAAAACACCATATATTTT.